There are many counts of the clone carrying this T cell receptor beta chain. Read data end 3 residues before the CDR3 end; the end is taken from the germline J gene. The source of the sample is a study of T cell clonality in common variable immunodeficiency. TCRdb's table, derived via immunoSEQ multiplex PCR, lists solely in-frame clones and lacks some. The table lists 40,000 or so clones, with no singletons. Between the trimmed V and J ends, which lost 5 bases and 0 bases, there was a span of 13 bases. The CDR3 length is 15 residues. Germline CDR1 reads SEHNR; CDR2 reads FQNEAQ (reference sequence). Sequencing input: peripheral blood mononuclear cells. This chain connects TRBV7-9 to TRBJ1-1; TRBD1 might be the D (5 bases). This sequence originates from a person between 18 and 75 years old in good health. CDR3 bases read: TGTGCCAGCAGCCTCAACCGGGGGATGAACACTGAA. This codes for CASSLNRGMNTE. The entire CDR3 sequence reads CASSLNRGMNTEAFF.